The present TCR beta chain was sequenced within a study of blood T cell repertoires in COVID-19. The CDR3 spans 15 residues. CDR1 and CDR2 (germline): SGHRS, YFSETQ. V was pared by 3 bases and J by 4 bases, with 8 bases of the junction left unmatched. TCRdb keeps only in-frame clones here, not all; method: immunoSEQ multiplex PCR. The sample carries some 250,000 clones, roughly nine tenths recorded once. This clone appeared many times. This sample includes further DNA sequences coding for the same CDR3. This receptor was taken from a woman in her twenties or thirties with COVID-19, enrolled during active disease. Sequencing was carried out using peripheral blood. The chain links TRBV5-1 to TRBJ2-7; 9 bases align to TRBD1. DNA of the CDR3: TGCGCCAGCAGCTCGTGGACAGGGGTCGGATACGAGCAGTACTTC. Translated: CASSSWTGVGYEQYF. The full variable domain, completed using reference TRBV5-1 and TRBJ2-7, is KAGVTQTPRYLIKTRGQQVTLSCSPISGHRSVSWYQQTPGQGLQFLFEYFSETQRNKGNFPGRFSGRQFSNSRSEMNVSTLELGDSALYLCASSSWTGVGYEQYFGPGTRLTVT.